A single sample is the source of the 26 T cell receptor beta chains below, sequenced in a study of T cell responses to AZD1222 COVID-19 vaccine. The protocol was immunoSEQ multiplex PCR, while the TCRdb copy is restricted to in-frame clones and leaves out a portion. The sample records around 190,000 clones, 85% to 95% being singletons. The sample consisted of peripheral blood, taken 28 days after the second AZD1222 dose. These receptors were collected from an adult who received the AZD1222 COVID-19 vaccine.

The rearrangement links TRBV7-9 to TRBJ2-3, with unresolved D. CDR3 length: 16 amino acids. The germline gives CDR1 SEHNR, CDR2 FQNEAQ (reference sequence). Trimming took 5 bases from V and 0 from J, leaving 15 bases between them. CDR3 in DNA: TGTGCCAGCAGCCACGGGTCCGTTAAGAGCACAGATACGCAGTATTTT. Its protein is CASSHGSVKSTDTQYF. The whole variable domain, remainder taken from reference TRBV7-9 and TRBJ2-3, is DTGVSQNPRHKITKRGQNVTFRCDPISEHNRLYWYRQTLGQGPEFLTYFQNEAQLEKSRLLSDRFSAERPKGSFSTLEIQRTEQGDSAMYLCASSHGSVKSTDTQYFGPGTRLTVL.

This chain joins TRBV28 and TRBJ1-5; 7 bases match TRBD1. With V trimmed by 5 bases and J by 3 bases, 10 bases remained unmatched. Germline values: CDR1 MDHEN, CDR2 SYDVKM. The CDR3 has 16 residues. CDR3 DNA sequence: TGTGCCAGCAGTCCGTTGACAGGGACCGCCAATCAGCCCCAGCATTTT. Encoded protein: CASSPLTGTANQPQHF.

V usage is TRBV5-4 and J usage is TRBJ2-7, with TRBD2 matching over 8 bases. The CDR3 is made up of 14 amino acids. CDR1 and CDR2 (germline): SGHNT, YYREEE (reference sequence). V shed 4 bases and J 6 bases; nucleotides not matched to a gene: 9. CDR3 sequence: CASSLRLASSEQYF. The CDR3 coding sequence is TGTGCCAGCAGCCTAAGACTAGCGTCATCCGAGCAGTACTTC.

J is TRBJ2-1 and V is TRBV7-9; D gene unclear. CDR3 length: 15 residues. The V end lost 0 bases, the J end lost 5 bases, and 11 bases lay between the germline ends. The germline gives CDR1 SEHNR, CDR2 FQNEAQ (reference sequence). CDR3: CASSLAQYRDNEQFF. CDR3 nucleotide sequence: TGTGCCAGCAGCTTAGCGCAGTACAGAGACAATGAGCAGTTCTTC.

DNA of the CDR3: TGTGCCAGCAGCTTAGCACACCTGACTCAGCCCCAGCATTTT. It specifies CASSLAHLTQPQHF. The rearrangement joins TRBV7-6 to TRBJ1-5; the D is unclear. CDR1 and CDR2 (germline): SGHVS, FNYEAQ. CDR3 length: 14 amino acids. V was pared by 0 bases and J by 6 bases, with 9 bases between. Full variable domain (remainder filled in from reference TRBV7-6 and TRBJ1-5): GAGVSQSPRYKVTKRGQDVALRCDPISGHVSLYWYRQALGQGPEFLTYFNYEAQQDKSGLPNDRFSAERPEGSISTLTIQRTEQRDSAMYRCASSLAHLTQPQHFGDGTRLSIL.

This clone occurred once. The chain joins TRBV28 to TRBJ2-7, with D hard to call. The CDR3 runs 15 residues. V lost 5 bases, J lost 0 bases, and 14 bases lay in between. Germline CDR1 and CDR2: MDHEN and SYDVKM. The CDR3 protein is CASSDPPTLSYEQYF. In DNA, the CDR3 is TGTGCCAGCAGTGACCCCCCAACCCTCTCCTACGAGCAGTACTTC.

This clone is a singleton in its sample. The J gene is TRBJ1-1, the V gene TRBV5-1; D not certain. Germline values: CDR1 SGHRS, CDR2 YFSETQ. V lost 0 bases and J 2 bases, leaving 11 bases between the germline ends. This CDR3 is built from 15 residues. The CDR3 sequence: CASSLVYRANTEAFF. In DNA, the CDR3 is TGCGCCAGCAGCTTGGTTTATCGGGCCAACACTGAAGCTTTCTTT.

The chain carries TRBV27 and TRBJ1-2; TRBD1 matches at 7 bases. With V trimmed by 6 bases and J by 4 bases, 8 bases remained unmatched. CDR1 is MNHEY and CDR2 is SMNVEV in the germline V gene (reference sequence). This CDR3 contains 14 residues. CDR3 region: CASSPGTALYGYTF. The CDR3 DNA is TGTGCCAGCAGCCCCGGGACAGCCCTCTATGGCTACACCTTC.

The gene calls are TRBV24-1 and TRBJ1-2; TRBD1 aligns across 8 bases. V was clipped by 9 bases and J by 9 bases; unmatched bases: 11. Germline lookup yields CDR1 KGHDR and CDR2 SFDVKD. This CDR3 comprises 13 residues. The CDR3 DNA sequence: TGTGCCACCCGGGGGACAGGCAGTAGTAGCTACACCTTC. This gives the protein CATRGTGSSSYTF.

The rearrangement uses TRBV6-5 and TRBJ1-2, with no clear D. Trimming took off 5 bases at V and 2 bases at J, with 15 bases between the two ends. CDR3 length: 15 residues. Germline lookup yields CDR1 MNHEY and CDR2 SVGAGI. The CDR3 region is CASSPGGQPNYGYTF. The CDR3 DNA follows: TGTGCCAGCAGTCCCGGAGGGCAGCCCAACTATGGCTACACCTTC.

The V gene is TRBV21-1, the J gene TRBJ2-4. TRBV21-1 is classified as a pseudogene. The CDR3 loop spans 15 amino acids. In nucleotides, the CDR3 is TGTGCCAGAATTAGGGAATCCAAGACAAAAAACATTCAGTACTTC. Its protein product is CARIRESKTKNIQYF.

The rearrangement uses TRBV7-8 and TRBJ2-3; weak D call: TRBD2 (5 bases). The germline gives CDR1 SGHVS, CDR2 FQNEAQ. Between the trimmed V and J ends, which lost 8 bases and 0 bases, there was a span of 12 bases. The CDR3 spans 14 residues. In nucleotides, the CDR3 is TGTGCCAGCTGGCCGAGCGGTAGCACAGATACGCAGTATTTT. This translates into CASWPSGSTDTQYF.

V usage is TRBV9 and J usage is TRBJ2-1; TRBD2 matches at 11 bases. The CDR3 is 17 residues long. Germline V gene lookup returns CDR1 SGDLS and CDR2 YYNGEE. After removal of 3 bases from V and 0 bases from J, the junction contained 5 bases not matched to a gene. CDR3 nucleotides: TGTGCCAGCAGCGGGGGACTAGCGGCAAGCTCCTACAATGAGCAGTTCTTC. Its translation is CASSGGLAASSYNEQFF.

The CDR3 spells CASRWTSGNTGELFF. The CDR3 DNA is TGTGCCAGCCGTTGGACTAGCGGGAACACCGGGGAGCTGTTTTTT. This chain connects TRBV6-5 to TRBJ2-2; 10 bases agree with TRBD2. The CDR3 is made up of 15 amino acids. V was clipped by 8 bases and J by 1 base; unmatched bases: 4. CDR1 and CDR2 (germline): MNHEY, SVGAGI.

The CDR3 DNA follows: TGTGCCAGCAGCGTAGAGGGACAGGGGGCCACTGAAGCTTTCTTT. As protein: CASSVEGQGATEAFF. The chain uses TRBV9 and TRBJ1-1, with 12 nucleotides matching TRBD1. There are 15 residues in the CDR3. Germline trimming cut 0 bases from V and 4 bases from J; bases unmatched to any gene: 1. The germline V gene has CDR1 SGDLS and CDR2 YYNGEE.

V usage is TRBV24-1 and J usage is TRBJ1-2, with D possibly TRBD1 on 5 matching bases. Germline CDR1 reads KGHDR; CDR2 reads SFDVKD. Deletions cut 5 bases from V and 5 bases from J, with 20 bases between. CDR3 length equals 16 residues. This CDR3 is CATSATLGGIAYGYTF. The CDR3 bases are TGTGCCACCAGTGCCACCCTGGGGGGGATTGCGTATGGCTACACCTTC.

This clone showed up just a few times. The chain uses TRBV24-1 and TRBJ1-4; D gene unclear. The CDR3 totals 15 residues. Trimming took 6 bases from V and 3 from J, leaving 13 bases between them. Germline values: CDR1 KGHDR, CDR2 SFDVKD. The CDR3 DNA follows: TGTGCCACCAGTTCGGGAAAAGGAGCTAATGAAAAACTGTTTTTT. It translates to CATSSGKGANEKLFF.

The chain is built from TRBV19 and TRBJ1-5; perhaps TRBD1 as D (6 bases). Trimming removed 5 bases at V and 3 bases at J, with 11 bases between. Per germline, CDR1 LNHDA and CDR2 SQIVND (reference sequence). The CDR3 covers 14 residues. The CDR3 DNA reads as TGTGCCAGTAGTGCCCACAGGGACAATCAGCCCCAGCATTTT. Residues: CASSAHRDNQPQHF.

The genes are TRBV6-1 and TRBJ2-1; D gene uncertain. In germline, CDR1 is MNHNS, CDR2 SASEGT. The CDR3 length is 14 residues. With 1 base removed from V and 8 bases from J, the gap between germline ends came to 12 bases. The CDR3 DNA reads TGTGCCAGCAGTGAAGAGGTCCGGCCTCATGAGCAGTTCTTC. It yields the protein CASSEEVRPHEQFF.

The chain joins TRBV6-5 to TRBJ2-5, with 8 positions matching TRBD2. Germline V gene sequence: CDR1 MNHEY, CDR2 SVGAGI. This CDR3 spans 13 amino acids. Trimming at V came to 8 bases and at J to 9 bases, leaving 11 bases not matched to a gene. The CDR3 bases are TGTGCCAGCCGGGAACGGACTAGCCTCCCCCAGTACTTC. Translating gives CASRERTSLPQYF.

The V and J genes are TRBV6-1 and TRBJ1-2; D gene unclear. The CDR3 contains 14 residues. Looked up from germline, CDR1 is MNHNS and CDR2 is SASEGT. Trimming pared 2 bases from V and 3 bases from J, leaving 10 bases between. The CDR3 sequence is CASSERAAYYGYTF. The CDR3 DNA is TGTGCCAGCAGTGAAAGGGCAGCCTACTATGGCTACACCTTC.

As for this clone: This specimen includes other DNA sequences encoding the same CDR3. CDR3 sequence reads: CASSVRSGNTIYF. In DNA form, the CDR3 reads TGTGCCAGCAGCGTACGCTCTGGAAACACCATATATTTT. The chain combines TRBV9 with TRBJ1-3; D uncertain. The CDR3 is 13 residues long. V shed 1 base and J shed 0 bases, with 2 bases lying between them. In germline, CDR1 is SGDLS, CDR2 YYNGEE.

The rearrangement joins TRBV12-3 or TRBV12-4 to TRBJ1-6; possible D gene TRBD1, 5 bases. The CDR3 spans 13 residues. Trimming stripped 1 base from V and 9 bases from J, with 7 bases between. DNA for the CDR3: TGTGCCAGCAGTTTAGGCAGGGTTTCACCCCTCCACTTT. Translating gives CASSLGRVSPLHF.

The rearrangement uses TRBV29-1 and TRBJ2-3, with D uncertain. In germline, CDR1 is SQVTM, CDR2 ANQGSEA. The V and J ends lost 1 base and 0 bases respectively, with 14 bases between them. There are 16 residues in the CDR3. CDR3 bases: TGCAGCGTTGAAGGGGAAACAGAAACTAGCACAGATACGCAGTATTTT. Its protein is CSVEGETETSTDTQYF.

This chain uses TRBV19 with TRBJ1-1; D may be TRBD1 (5 bases). From germline, CDR1 is LNHDA and CDR2 SQIVND (reference sequence). V was shortened by 6 bases and J by 1 base, with 15 bases between the two germline ends. The CDR3 length is 15 residues. The CDR3 loop reads CASSSPGTANTEAFF. CDR3 DNA: TGTGCCAGTAGCTCACCCGGGACGGCGAACACTGAAGCTTTCTTT. The full variable domain, its missing parts supplied by reference TRBV19 and TRBJ1-1, is DGGITQSPKYLFRKEGQNVTLSCEQNLNHDAMYWYRQDPGQGLRLIYYSQIVNDFQKGDIAEGYSVSREKKESFPLTVTSAQKNPTAFYLCASSSPGTANTEAFFGQGTRLTVV.

J is TRBJ1-4 and V is TRBV4-1; 8 bases line up with TRBD1. This CDR3 has 12 amino acids. Germline V gene lookup returns CDR1 MGHRA and CDR2 YSYEKL. Germline trimming cut 11 bases from V and 10 bases from J; bases unmatched to any gene: 9. CDR3 DNA sequence: TGCGCCTCGGGGCAGGGGGCGGGAAAACTGTTTTTT. Protein sequence: CASGQGAGKLFF.